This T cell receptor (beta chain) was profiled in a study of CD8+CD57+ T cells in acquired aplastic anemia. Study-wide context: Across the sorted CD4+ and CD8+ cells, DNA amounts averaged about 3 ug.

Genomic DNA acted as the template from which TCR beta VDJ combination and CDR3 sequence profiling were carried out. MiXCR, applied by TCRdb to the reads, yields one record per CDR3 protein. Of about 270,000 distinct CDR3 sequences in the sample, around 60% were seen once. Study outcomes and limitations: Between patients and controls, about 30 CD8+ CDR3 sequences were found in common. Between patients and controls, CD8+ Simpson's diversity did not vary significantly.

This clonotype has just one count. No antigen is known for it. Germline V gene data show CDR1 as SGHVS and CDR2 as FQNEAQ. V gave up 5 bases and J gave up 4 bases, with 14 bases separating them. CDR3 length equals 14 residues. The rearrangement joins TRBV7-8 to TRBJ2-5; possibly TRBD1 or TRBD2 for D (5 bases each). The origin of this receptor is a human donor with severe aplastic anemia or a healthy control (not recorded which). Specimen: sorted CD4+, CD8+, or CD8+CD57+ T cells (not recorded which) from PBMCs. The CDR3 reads CASSPRDRGETQYF. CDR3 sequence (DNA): TGTGCCAGCAGCCCCCGGGACCGTGGAGAGACCCAGTACTTC.